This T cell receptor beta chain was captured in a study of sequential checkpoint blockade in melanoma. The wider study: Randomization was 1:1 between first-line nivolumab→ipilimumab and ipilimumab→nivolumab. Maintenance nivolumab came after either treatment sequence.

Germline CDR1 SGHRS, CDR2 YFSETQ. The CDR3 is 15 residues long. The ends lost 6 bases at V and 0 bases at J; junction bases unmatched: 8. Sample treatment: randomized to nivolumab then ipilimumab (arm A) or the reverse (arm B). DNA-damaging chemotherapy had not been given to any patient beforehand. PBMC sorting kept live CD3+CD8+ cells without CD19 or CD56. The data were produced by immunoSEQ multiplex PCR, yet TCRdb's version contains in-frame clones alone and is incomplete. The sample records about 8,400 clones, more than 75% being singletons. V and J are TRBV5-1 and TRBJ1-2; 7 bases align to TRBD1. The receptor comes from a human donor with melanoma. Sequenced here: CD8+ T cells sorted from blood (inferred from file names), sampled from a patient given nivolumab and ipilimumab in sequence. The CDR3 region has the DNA TGCGCCAGCAAGAGACAGGGTTCGACTAACTATGGCTACACCTTC. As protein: CASKRQGSTNYGYTF.